This note documents a single TCR beta chain sequence. Its antigen is undetermined. TCRdb re-analysed the 5' RACE reads in MiXCR, keeping a single row per CDR3 protein. The sample carries 2,500 to 3,500 distinct CDR3 sequences, around 4.2% recorded once. The data were obtained in a study of spatial heterogeneity in lung cancer. General study findings and limits: Estimates put coverage of tumor T cells near 7% for alpha and approximately 14% for beta chains. Tumoral mutation counts were tracked by counts of expanded intratumoral alpha and beta TCRs.

Germline V gene lookup returns CDR1 DFQATT and CDR2 SNEGSKA (reference sequence). V lost 1 base and J 6 bases, leaving 7 bases between the germline ends. This CDR3 has 12 amino acids. The time point here: sample taken at primary tumor resection. Sequencing of whole RNA from tumor, nontumor lung or frozen PBMC involved no sorting. The genes are TRBV20-1 and TRBJ2-1, with D perhaps matching TRBD1 (5 bases). The source material was lung tumor tissue, sampled at surgery. The clonotype originates from a female donor with early-stage non-small cell lung cancer. The chain's CDR3 is CSARVQGNEQFF. As DNA, the CDR3 is TGCAGTGCTAGAGTCCAGGGCAATGAGCAGTTCTTC.